This T cell receptor beta chain was recorded in a study of regulatory T cells in long-lasting Graves disease. Background on the study: A definition of persistent Graves' disease required over 5 years of antithyroid drugs plus positive TSH receptor antibodies.

CDR3 regions were amplified by Arm-PCR using iRepertoire HTBI primers to build TCR beta libraries. One entry per CDR3 protein results from TCRdb running MiXCR on the multiplex PCR reads. This repertoire shows some 420,000 distinct CDR3 sequences, about 22% found once; its top ten account for 13%. This sample's time point: persistent/refractory GD, antithyroid drugs over 5 years with positive TRAb. Generation of the TCR library employed RNA extracted from PBMCs. This clonotype turned up a few times. This CDR3 has 12 amino acids. The germline V gene encodes CDR1 SGHDT and CDR2 YYEEEE. Trimming removed 3 bases at V and 7 bases at J, with 10 bases between.

Sequencing was performed on peripheral blood mononuclear cells (PBMCs), taken when the disease was refractory, from a patient treated with antithyroid drugs. This receptor was obtained from a female donor with Graves disease. The rearrangement links TRBV5-6 to TRBJ2-5; no reliable D call. CDR3 sequence: CASSWITGTQYF. Here the CDR3 DNA reads TGTGCCAGCAGCTGGATAACTGGGACCCAGTACTTC.